A selection of T cell receptor beta chains follows, all from one sample in a study of blood T cell repertoires in COVID-19. Generated by immunoSEQ multiplex PCR, the TCRdb table keeps only in-frame clones and is missing some. The sample has over 200,000 clones, roughly 84% seen once; the top ten hold under 2%. The specimen sequenced was peripheral blood. The receptor source for this set is a man in his forties or fifties with active or convalescent COVID-19. The CDR3 runs from the conserved cysteine through the conserved F or W. A D gene is named only where the DNA matches it firmly. The size entry is marked missing in some rows and otherwise reads once, few, many or a size class.

>TRBV28|-|TRBJ1-6|TRBD1
CASSLRQTGSDSPLHF
TGTGCCAGCAGTCTACGCCAGACAGGGTCTGATTCACCCCTCCACTTT
>TRBV5-8|-|TRBJ1-5|-
CASSLGQPGQPQHF
TGTGCCAGCAGCTTAGGACAGCCGGGGCAGCCCCAGCATTTT
>TRBV28|-|TRBJ1-2|-
CASSLFGVGYTF
TGTGCCAGCAGTTTATTCGGGGTTGGCTACACCTTC
>TRBV25-1|-|TRBJ1-4|-
CASSDPHRVNNEKLFF
TGTGCCAGCAGTGACCCCCACAGGGTAAATAATGAAAAACTGTTTTTT
>TRBV5-8|-|TRBJ2-3|-
CASSPGQRNLGDTQYF
TGTGCCAGCAGCCCCGGACAGAGGAATTTAGGGGATACGCAGTATTTT
>TRBV6-6|-|TRBJ1-5|TRBD1
CASSLDRAQPQHF
TGTGCCAGCAGTTTGGACAGGGCGCAGCCCCAGCATTTT
>TRBV28|-|TRBJ1-3|-
CASSFGGGSGNTIYF
TGTGCCAGCAGTTTCGGTGGGGGGTCTGGAAACACCATATATTTT
>TRBV15|-|TRBJ1-1|-
CATSRGVNTEAFF
TGTGCCACCAGCAGAGGCGTGAACACTGAAGCTTTCTTT
>TRBV3-1/TRBV3-2|-|TRBJ1-2|-
CASSQGSHNYGYTF
TGTGCCAGCAGCCAAGGGTCACATAACTATGGCTACACCTTC
>TRBV19|-|TRBJ2-3|-
CASSMTRGTDTQYF
TGTGCCAGTAGTATGACTAGAGGCACAGATACGCAGTATTTT
>TRBV5-4|-|TRBJ1-3|-
CASSWGVGDGNTIYF
TGTGCCAGCAGCTGGGGGGTTGGAGATGGAAACACCATATATTTT
>TRBV10-3|-|TRBJ2-2|-
CAISFTGLGELFF
TGTGCCATCAGTTTCACAGGTCTTGGGGAGCTGTTTTTT
>TRBV9|-|TRBJ1-2|TRBD1
CASSVTGGRGYGYTF
TGTGCCAGCAGCGTTACAGGGGGTCGCGGCTATGGCTACACCTTC
>TRBV3-1/TRBV3-2|-|TRBJ2-2|TRBD1
CASSQGQGGHTGELFF
TGTGCCAGCAGCCAAGGACAGGGGGGTCACACCGGGGAGCTGTTTTTT
>TRBV7-9|-|TRBJ1-1|-
CASSPRTRANTEAFF
TGTGCCAGCAGCCCACGGACGAGGGCGAACACTGAAGCTTTCTTT
>TRBV6-5|-|TRBJ1-5|-
CASRVSGDQPQHF
TGTGCCAGCAGGGTGAGCGGGGATCAGCCCCAGCATTTT
>TRBV19|-|TRBJ1-6|TRBD1
CASMGQGNSPLHF
TGTGCCAGTATGGGACAGGGGAATTCACCCCTCCACTTT
>TRBV5-1|-|TRBJ2-5|-
CASSLNGVETQYF
TGCGCCAGCAGCTTGAACGGAGTCGAGACCCAGTACTTC
>TRBV5-1|once|TRBJ1-2|-
CASSLDGTLGDGYTF
TGCGCCAGCAGCTTGGATGGCACTCTAGGGGATGGCTACACCTTC
>TRBV6-2/TRBV6-3|-|TRBJ1-1|-
CASSYSTGGGAEAFF
TGTGCCAGCAGTTACTCGACCGGGGGTGGGGCTGAAGCTTTCTTT
>TRBV7-3|few|TRBJ2-6|TRBD1
CASSTRDRASGANVLTF
TGTGCCAGCAGCACCCGGGACAGGGCCTCTGGGGCCAACGTCCTGACTTTC
>TRBV29-1|once|TRBJ2-5|-
CSAVGGPETQYF
TGCAGCGCGGTCGGGGGGCCGGAGACCCAGTACTTC
>TRBV5-6|-|TRBJ2-7|TRBD2
CASSLDSGGYYEQYF
TGTGCCAGCAGCTTGGATAGCGGGGGATACTACGAGCAGTACTTC
>TRBV27|-|TRBJ1-2|-
CASSGDAGMVYGYTF
TGTGCCAGCAGCGGGGACGCGGGGATGGTCTATGGCTACACCTTC
>TRBV28|once|TRBJ1-4|-
CASSSGNEKLFF
TGTGCCAGCAGTTCGGGGAATGAAAAACTGTTTTTT
>TRBV6-5|-|TRBJ2-7|TRBD2
CASSWDYLASEQYF
TGTGCCAGCAGCTGGGACTACTTGGCCAGCGAGCAGTACTTC
>TRBV5-1|-|TRBJ2-1|TRBD2
CASSRLAGNEQFF
TGCGCCAGCAGCAGACTAGCAGGGAATGAGCAGTTCTTC